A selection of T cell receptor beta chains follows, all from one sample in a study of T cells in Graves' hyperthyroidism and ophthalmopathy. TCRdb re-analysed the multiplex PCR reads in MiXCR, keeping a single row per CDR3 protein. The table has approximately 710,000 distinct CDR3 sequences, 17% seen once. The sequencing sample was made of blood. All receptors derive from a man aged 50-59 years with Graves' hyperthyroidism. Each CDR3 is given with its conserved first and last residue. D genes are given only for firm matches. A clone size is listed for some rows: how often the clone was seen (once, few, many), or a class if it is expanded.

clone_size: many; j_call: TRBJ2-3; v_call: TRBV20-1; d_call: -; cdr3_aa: CSARPLTPIVSANTQYF; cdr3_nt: TGCAGTGCTAGACCCCTCACCCCAATAGTTTCCGCCAATACGCAGTATTTT
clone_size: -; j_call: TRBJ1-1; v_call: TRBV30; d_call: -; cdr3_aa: CACLWRAKNTEAFF; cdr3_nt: TGTGCCTGTCTTTGGAGGGCGAAGAACACTGAAGCTTTCTTT
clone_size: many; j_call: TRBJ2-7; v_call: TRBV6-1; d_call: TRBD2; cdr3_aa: CASSGLAASYEQYF; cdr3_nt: TGTGCCAGCAGTGGGCTAGCGGCATCCTACGAGCAGTACTTC
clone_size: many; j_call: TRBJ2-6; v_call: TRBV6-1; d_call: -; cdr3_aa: CATEPEGVAGANVLTF; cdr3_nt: TGTGCCACCGAGCCGGAGGGCGTGGCTGGGGCCAACGTCCTGACTTTC
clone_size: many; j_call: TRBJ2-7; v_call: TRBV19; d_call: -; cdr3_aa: CASSILARGSYEQYF; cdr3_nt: TGTGCCAGTAGTATCCTCGCGAGGGGCTCCTACGAGCAGTACTTC
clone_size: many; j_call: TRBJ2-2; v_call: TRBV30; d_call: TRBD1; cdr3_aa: CAWKGTAVYTGELFF; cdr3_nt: TGTGCCTGGAAGGGGACAGCGGTGTATACCGGGGAGCTGTTTTTT
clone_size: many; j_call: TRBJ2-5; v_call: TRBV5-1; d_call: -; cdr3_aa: CASSNKFQETQYF; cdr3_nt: TGCGCCAGCAGCAACAAATTCCAAGAGACCCAGTACTTC
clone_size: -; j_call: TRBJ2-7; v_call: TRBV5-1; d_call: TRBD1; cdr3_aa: CASSAGTGGFLNEQYF; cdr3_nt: TGCGCCAGCAGTGCCGGGACAGGGGGCTTTCTCAACGAGCAGTACTTC
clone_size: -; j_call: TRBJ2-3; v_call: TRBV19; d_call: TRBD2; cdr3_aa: CASNPSGADTQYF; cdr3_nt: TGTGCCAGTAATCCTAGCGGGGCAGATACGCAGTATTTT
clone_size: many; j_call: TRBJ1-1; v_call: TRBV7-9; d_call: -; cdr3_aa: CASSSTGELEAFF; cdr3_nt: TGTGCCAGCAGTTCTACAGGTGAACTTGAAGCTTTCTTT
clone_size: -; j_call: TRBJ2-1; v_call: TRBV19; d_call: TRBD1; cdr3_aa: CASSKTGQMVDEQFF; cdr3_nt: TGTGCCAGTAGTAAAACGGGACAGATGGTGGATGAGCAGTTCTTC
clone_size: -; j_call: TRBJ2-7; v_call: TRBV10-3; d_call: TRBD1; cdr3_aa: CAISEPRSTGSSYEQYF; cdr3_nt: TGTGCCATCAGTGAGCCTCGTTCGACAGGGAGCTCCTACGAGCAGTACTTC
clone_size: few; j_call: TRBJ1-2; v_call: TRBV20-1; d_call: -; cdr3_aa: CSARDERNYGYTF; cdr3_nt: TGCAGTGCTAGAGATGAAAGGAACTATGGCTACACCTTC
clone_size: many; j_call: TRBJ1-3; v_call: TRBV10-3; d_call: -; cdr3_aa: CAIGLRGLGGNTIYF; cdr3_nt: TGTGCCATCGGACTCCGGGGGCTTGGGGGAAACACCATATATTTT
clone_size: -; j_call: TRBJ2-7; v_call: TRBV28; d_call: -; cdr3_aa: CASSPGGGSENYEQYF; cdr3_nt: TGTGCCAGCAGTCCCGGGGGAGGCTCTGAGAACTACGAGCAGTACTTC
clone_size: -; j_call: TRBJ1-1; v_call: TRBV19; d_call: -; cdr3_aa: CASSISESTEAFF; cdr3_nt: TGTGCCAGTAGTATTTCCGAGAGCACTGAAGCTTTCTTT
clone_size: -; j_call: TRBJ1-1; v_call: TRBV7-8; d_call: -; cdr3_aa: CASSSGTLLNTEAFF; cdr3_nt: TGTGCCAGCAGCTCAGGGACATTACTGAACACTGAAGCTTTCTTT
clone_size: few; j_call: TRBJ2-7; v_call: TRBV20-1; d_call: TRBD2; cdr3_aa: CSALGGERSSYEQYF; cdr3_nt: TGCAGTGCCCTGGGGGGGGAACGCAGCTCCTACGAGCAGTACTTC
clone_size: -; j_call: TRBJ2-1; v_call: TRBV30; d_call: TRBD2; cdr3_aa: CAWKGKGLAGVEQFF; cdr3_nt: TGTGCCTGGAAGGGAAAGGGACTAGCGGGAGTAGAGCAGTTCTTC
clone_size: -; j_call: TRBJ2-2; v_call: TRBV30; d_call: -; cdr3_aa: CAWSVRGLNTGELFF; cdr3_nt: TGTGCCTGGAGTGTACGAGGGTTGAACACCGGGGAGCTGTTTTTT
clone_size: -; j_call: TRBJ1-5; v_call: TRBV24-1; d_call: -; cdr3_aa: CATSGSSNQPQHF; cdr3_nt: TGTGCCACCTCGGGAAGTAGCAATCAGCCCCAGCATTTT
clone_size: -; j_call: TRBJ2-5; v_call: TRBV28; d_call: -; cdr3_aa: CASSLWAGTQYF; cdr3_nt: TGTGCCAGCAGTTTATGGGCGGGGACCCAGTACTTC
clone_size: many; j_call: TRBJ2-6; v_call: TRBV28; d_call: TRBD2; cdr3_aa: CASSLSLAVYSGANVLTF; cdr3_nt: TGTGCCAGCAGTTTATCCCTAGCGGTTTATTCTGGGGCCAACGTCCTGACTTTC
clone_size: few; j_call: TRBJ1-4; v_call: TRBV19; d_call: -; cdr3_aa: CASSPREVTNEKLFF; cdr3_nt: TGTGCCAGTAGTCCGCGGGAAGTAACTAATGAAAAACTGTTTTTT
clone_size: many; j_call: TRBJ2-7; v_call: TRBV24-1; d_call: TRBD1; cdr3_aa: CATSQPSGTGRYEQYF; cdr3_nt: TGTGCCACCAGTCAACCCTCCGGGACAGGACGCTACGAGCAGTACTTC
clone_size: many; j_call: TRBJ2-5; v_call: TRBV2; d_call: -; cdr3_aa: CASRPPRGETQYF; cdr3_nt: TGTGCCAGCAGGCCTCCCAGGGGAGAGACCCAGTACTTC
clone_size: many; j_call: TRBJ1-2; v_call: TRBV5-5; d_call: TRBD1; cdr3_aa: CASNYRGESYGYTF; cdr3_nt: TGTGCCAGCAACTACAGGGGGGAAAGCTATGGCTACACCTTC
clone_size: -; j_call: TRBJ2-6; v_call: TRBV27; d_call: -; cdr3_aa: CASRTGHSGANVLTF; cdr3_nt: TGTGCCAGCAGGACAGGTCACTCTGGGGCCAACGTCCTGACTTTC
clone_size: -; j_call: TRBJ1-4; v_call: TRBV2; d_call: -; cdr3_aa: CASSEDGGNEKLFF; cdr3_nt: TGTGCCAGCAGTGAAGACGGGGGAAATGAAAAACTGTTTTTT
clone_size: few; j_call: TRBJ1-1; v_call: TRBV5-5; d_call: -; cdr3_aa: CASSLLGSPVSFTEAFF; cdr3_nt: TGTGCCAGCAGCTTGCTCGGGTCGCCAGTTTCGTTTACTGAAGCTTTCTTT
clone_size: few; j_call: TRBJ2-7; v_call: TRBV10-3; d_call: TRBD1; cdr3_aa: CAISELGQGADRLSYEQYF; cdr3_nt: TGTGCCATCAGTGAGTTGGGACAGGGGGCCGATCGCCTTTCCTACGAGCAGTACTTC
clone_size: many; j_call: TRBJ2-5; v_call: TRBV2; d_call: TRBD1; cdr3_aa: CASSTGTGGQTQYF; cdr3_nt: TGTGCCAGCAGTACCGGGACAGGGGGACAGACCCAGTACTTC
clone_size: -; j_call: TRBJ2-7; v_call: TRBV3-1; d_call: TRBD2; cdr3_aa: CASSGGLAGALYEQYF; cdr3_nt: TGTGCCAGCAGCGGGGGACTAGCGGGAGCATTGTACGAGCAGTACTTC
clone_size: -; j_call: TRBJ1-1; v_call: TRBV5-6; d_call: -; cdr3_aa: CASNLRQNKPNTEAFF; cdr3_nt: TGTGCCAGCAACCTCCGACAGAATAAACCGAACACTGAAGCTTTCTTT
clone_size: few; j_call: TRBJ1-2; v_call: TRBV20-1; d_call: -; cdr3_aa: CSVGGGYYGYTF; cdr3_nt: TGCAGTGTTGGGGGGGGGTACTATGGCTACACCTTC
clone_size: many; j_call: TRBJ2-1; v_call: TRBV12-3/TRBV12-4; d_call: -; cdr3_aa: CASSFDQMISNEQFF; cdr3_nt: TGTGCCAGCAGTTTCGACCAGATGATAAGTAATGAGCAGTTCTTC
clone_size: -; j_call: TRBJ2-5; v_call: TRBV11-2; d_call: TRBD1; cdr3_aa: CASSSRTGSQETQYF; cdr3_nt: TGTGCCAGCAGCTCCCGGACAGGGTCCCAAGAGACCCAGTACTTC
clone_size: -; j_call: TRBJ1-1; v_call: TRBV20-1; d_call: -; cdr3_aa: CSAPTTGGKNTEAFF; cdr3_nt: TGCAGTGCTCCAACGACGGGGGGCAAGAACACTGAAGCTTTCTTT
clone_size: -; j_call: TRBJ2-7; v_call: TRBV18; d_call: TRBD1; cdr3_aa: CASSPPTGTYEQYF; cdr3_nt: TGTGCCAGCTCACCCCCGACAGGGACCTACGAGCAGTACTTC
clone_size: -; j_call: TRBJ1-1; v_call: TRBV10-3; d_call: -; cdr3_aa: CAIRDPSGLDEAFF; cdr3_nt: TGTGCCATCAGAGACCCCTCGGGGCTGGATGAAGCTTTCTTT
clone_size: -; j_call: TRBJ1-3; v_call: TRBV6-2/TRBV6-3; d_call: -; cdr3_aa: CASSLLDLYPDSSGNTIYF; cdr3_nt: TGTGCCAGCAGCTTACTCGACTTATACCCGGACAGCTCTGGAAACACCATATATTTT
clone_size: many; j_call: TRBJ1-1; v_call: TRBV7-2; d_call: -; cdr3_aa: CASSLPDSGTEAFF; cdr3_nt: TGTGCCAGCAGCTTACCCGACAGCGGCACTGAAGCTTTCTTT
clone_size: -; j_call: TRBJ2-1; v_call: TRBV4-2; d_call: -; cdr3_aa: CASSPVSPSNGQFF; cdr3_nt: TGTGCCAGCAGCCCCGTTTCACCCAGCAATGGGCAGTTCTTC
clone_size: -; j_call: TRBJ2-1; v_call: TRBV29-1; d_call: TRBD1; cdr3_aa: CSVEGDRGYNEQFF; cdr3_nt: TGCAGCGTTGAAGGGGACAGGGGCTACAATGAGCAGTTCTTC
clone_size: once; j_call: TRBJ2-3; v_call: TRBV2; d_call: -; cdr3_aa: CASRRLEVDTQYF; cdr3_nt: TGTGCCAGCAGGAGACTAGAGGTGGATACGCAGTATTTT
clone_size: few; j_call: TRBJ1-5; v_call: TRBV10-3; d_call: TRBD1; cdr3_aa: CAISESIGTVDSNQPQHF; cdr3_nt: TGTGCCATCAGTGAGTCGATAGGGACAGTTGATAGCAATCAGCCCCAGCATTTT
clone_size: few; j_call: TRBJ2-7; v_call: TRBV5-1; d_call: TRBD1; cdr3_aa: CASSLGTGHEQYF; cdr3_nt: TGCGCCAGCAGCCTTGGGACAGGTCACGAGCAGTACTTC
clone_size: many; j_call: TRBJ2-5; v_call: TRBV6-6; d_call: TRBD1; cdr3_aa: CASSYNQGARETQYF; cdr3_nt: TGTGCCAGCAGTTACAATCAGGGGGCGAGAGAGACCCAGTACTTC
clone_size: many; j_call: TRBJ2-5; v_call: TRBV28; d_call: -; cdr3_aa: CASSSPETQYF; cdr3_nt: TGTGCCAGCAGCTCCCCGGAGACCCAGTACTTC
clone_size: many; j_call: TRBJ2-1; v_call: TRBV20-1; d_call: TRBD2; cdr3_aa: CSARGGRGSEQFF; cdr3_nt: TGCAGTGCTAGAGGCGGGAGGGGGAGTGAGCAGTTCTTC
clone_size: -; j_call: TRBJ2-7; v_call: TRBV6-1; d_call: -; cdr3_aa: CASSPPGTGFGQYF; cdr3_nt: TGTGCCAGCAGTCCTCCCGGGACCGGCTTCGGGCAGTACTTC
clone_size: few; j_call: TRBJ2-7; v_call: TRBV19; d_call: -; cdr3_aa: CASSIGGLLLYEQYF; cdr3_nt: TGTGCCAGTAGTATCGGGGGACTTCTACTGTACGAGCAGTACTTC
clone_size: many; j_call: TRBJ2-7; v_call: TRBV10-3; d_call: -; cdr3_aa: CAISVSGPLPYEQYF; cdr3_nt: TGTGCCATCAGTGTTTCCGGGCCCTTACCCTACGAGCAGTACTTC
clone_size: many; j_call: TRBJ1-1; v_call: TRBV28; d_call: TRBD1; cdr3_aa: CASSPTGGGTEAFF; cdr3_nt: TGTGCCAGCAGTCCTACAGGGGGCGGCACTGAAGCTTTCTTT
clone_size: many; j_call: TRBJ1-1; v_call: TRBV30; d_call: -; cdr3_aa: CAWSWQAEAFF; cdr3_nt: TGTGCCTGGAGTTGGCAGGCCGAAGCTTTCTTT
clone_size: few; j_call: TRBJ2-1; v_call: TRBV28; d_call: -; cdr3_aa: CASRLISTNKYNEQFF; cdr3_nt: TGTGCCAGCAGGCTGATTAGCACGAACAAGTACAATGAGCAGTTCTTC
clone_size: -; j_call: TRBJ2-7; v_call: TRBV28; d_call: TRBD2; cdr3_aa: CASSDTSGSYEQYF; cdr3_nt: TGTGCCAGCAGCGACACTAGCGGTTCCTACGAGCAGTACTTC
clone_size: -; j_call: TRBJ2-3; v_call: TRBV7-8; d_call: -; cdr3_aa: CASSLAARTDTQYF; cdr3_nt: TGTGCCAGCAGCTTAGCAGCCCGCACAGATACGCAGTATTTT
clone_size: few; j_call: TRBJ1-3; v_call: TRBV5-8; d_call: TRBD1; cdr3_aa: CASKPRDRLFGNTIYF; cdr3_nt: TGTGCCAGCAAGCCGAGGGACAGGCTATTTGGAAACACCATATATTTT